This is a list of T cell receptor beta chains from one sample in a study of cytomegalovirus exposure and HLA in healthy donors. TCRdb's copy holds only in-frame clones and misses some; the assay was immunoSEQ multiplex PCR. The sample shows under 200,000 clones, roughly 80% of them seen only once. Sequencing was performed on PBMCs. The receptors originated from a man between 60 and 75 years old in good health and CMV-seronegative. The CDR3 runs from the conserved cysteine through the conserved F or W. The D gene is left open where the match is weak. Part of the rows lack a size; the others show once, few, many or a class for expanded clones.

j_call clone_size cdr3_length v_call d_call cdr3_aa cdr3_nt
TRBJ2-7 few 13 TRBV18 NA CASSPDYSYEQYF TGTGCCAGCTCACCAGACTACTCCTACGAGCAGTACTTC
TRBJ2-5 few 13 TRBV7-9 TRBD1 CAMQGVSGETQYF TGTGCCATGCAGGGGGTTTCGGGGGAGACCCAGTACTTC
TRBJ2-3 NA 14 TRBV7-3 TRBD2 CASSPGLASDTQYF TGTGCCAGCAGCCCGGGACTAGCTTCAGATACGCAGTATTTT
TRBJ2-3 NA 15 TRBV19 TRBD2 CASSFGTKLTDTQYF TGTGCCAGTAGTTTCGGGACTAAGCTCACAGATACGCAGTATTTT
TRBJ1-2 NA 16 TRBV5-8 NA CASSPSTGQLVKGYTF TGTGCCAGCAGCCCCTCTACAGGACAGTTAGTAAAAGGCTACACCTTC
TRBJ1-6 NA 15 TRBV18 NA CASSPQAGSHSPLHF TGTGCCAGCTCACCACAAGCAGGGTCCCATTCACCCCTCCACTTT
TRBJ2-7 few 14 TRBV25-1 TRBD2 CASSEWGGAYEQYF TGTGCCAGCAGTGAATGGGGGGGAGCCTACGAGCAGTACTTC
TRBJ2-3 NA 13 TRBV11-2 NA CASSTSNADTQYF TGTGCCAGCAGCACCTCTAACGCAGATACGCAGTATTTT
TRBJ2-7 NA 13 TRBV9 NA CASSVGGSYEQYF TGTGCCAGCAGCGTAGGAGGCAGCTACGAGCAGTACTTC
TRBJ2-5 few 13 TRBV7-2 TRBD2 CASSPSGGETQYF TGTGCCAGCAGCCCGTCGGGGGGAGAGACCCAGTACTTC
TRBJ1-6 NA 17 TRBV27 NA CASSLSLPGGGDSPLHF TGTGCCAGCAGTTTATCGCTCCCGGGGGGAGGGGATTCACCCCTCCACTTT
TRBJ1-2 NA 12 TRBV29-1 TRBD1 CSVVDREYGYTF TGCAGCGTTGTGGACAGGGAGTATGGCTACACCTTC
TRBJ1-5 once 15 TRBV2 TRBD1 CASKLGTGGNQPQHF TGTGCCAGCAAACTCGGGACAGGGGGCAATCAGCCCCAGCATTTT
TRBJ2-1 NA 16 TRBV5-6 TRBD2 CASSLRLAGGFNEQFF TGTGCCAGCAGCCTACGGCTAGCGGGGGGGTTCAATGAGCAGTTCTTC
TRBJ1-5 NA 14 TRBV6-1 NA CASSPTGSEQPQHF TGTGCCAGCAGCCCCACAGGGAGTGAACAGCCCCAGCATTTT
TRBJ1-1 once 15 TRBV19 NA CASSIAREWDTEAFF TGTGCCAGTAGTATAGCCCGGGAATGGGACACTGAAGCTTTCTTT
TRBJ2-3 NA 17 TRBV19 TRBD1 CASSMAPGTGITDTQYF TGTGCCAGTAGTATGGCCCCCGGGACAGGGATCACAGATACGCAGTATTTT
TRBJ1-5 NA 14 TRBV7-2 TRBD1 CASSPDRGNQPQHF TGTGCCAGCAGCCCAGACAGGGGAAATCAGCCCCAGCATTTT
TRBJ1-2 NA 15 TRBV30 TRBD1 CAWRIGTGVNYGYTF TGTGCCTGGAGGATAGGGACAGGGGTTAACTATGGCTACACCTTC
TRBJ1-5 NA 12 TRBV28 NA CASRELIQPQHF TGTGCCAGCAGGGAGTTAATACAGCCCCAGCATTTT
TRBJ2-1 NA 14 TRBV30 TRBD2 CAWSLVAGGAEQFF TGTGCCTGGAGTTTGGTAGCGGGAGGTGCTGAGCAGTTCTTC
TRBJ2-7 NA 15 TRBV30 TRBD2 CAWSVRASGSYEQYF TGTGCCTGGAGTGTAAGGGCTAGCGGATCCTACGAGCAGTACTTC
TRBJ2-7 NA 17 TRBV29-1 TRBD1 CSVEARGGTGGSYEQYF TGCAGCGTTGAAGCCCGCGGAGGGACAGGGGGCTCCTACGAGCAGTACTTC
TRBJ2-3 NA 15 TRBV29-1 NA CSVEDFPGSTDTQYF TGCAGCGTTGAAGATTTCCCAGGGAGCACAGATACGCAGTATTTT
TRBJ2-2 few 14 TRBV19 TRBD1 CATQTGQYTGELFF TGTGCCACTCAGACAGGGCAGTACACCGGGGAGCTGTTTTTT
TRBJ2-3 once 15 TRBV5-1 TRBD1 CASSWGQPATDTQYF TGCGCCAGCAGCTGGGGACAGCCAGCCACAGATACGCAGTATTTT
TRBJ2-5 NA 14 TRBV7-9 TRBD2 CASTGAGESETQYF TGTGCCAGCACCGGAGCGGGAGAGAGTGAGACCCAGTACTTC
TRBJ2-3 NA 17 TRBV7-9 NA CASSSDGAGPSVDTQYF TGTGCCAGCAGCTCCGATGGCGCTGGTCCTAGCGTAGATACGCAGTATTTT
TRBJ1-5 once 17 TRBV28 TRBD1 CASSLWRGRGSNQPQHF TGTGCCAGCAGTTTATGGAGGGGGCGAGGAAGCAATCAGCCCCAGCATTTT
TRBJ1-1 NA 17 TRBV5-4 TRBD1 CASSLGGRGPWNTEAFF TGTGCCAGCAGCTTGGGGGGCAGGGGGCCCTGGAACACTGAAGCTTTCTTT
TRBJ2-7 NA 15 TRBV28 TRBD2 CASSAPATSGARRYF TGTGCCAGCAGTGCGCCCGCGACTAGCGGGGCGAGGAGGTACTTC
TRBJ1-5 NA 16 TRBV2 NA CASTEGRSYGNQPQHF TGTGCCAGCACCGAGGGCAGGTCGTATGGCAATCAGCCCCAGCATTTT
TRBJ1-1 NA 12 TRBV9 NA CASSGQNTEAFF TGTGCCAGCAGCGGACAGAACACTGAAGCTTTCTTT
TRBJ2-3 NA 15 TRBV7-8 NA CASSNRQAPTDTQYF TGTGCCAGCAGCAATAGACAGGCGCCAACAGATACGCAGTATTTT
TRBJ2-7 NA 12 TRBV7-8 NA CASSLRPYEQYF TGTGCCAGCAGCTTGCGTCCCTACGAGCAGTACTTC
TRBJ1-2 NA 15 TRBV4-2 TRBD1 CASSQGTGGNYGYTF TGTGCCAGCAGCCAAGGGACAGGGGGGAACTATGGCTACACCTTC
TRBJ2-7 NA 13 TRBV2 NA CARGGQFTYEQYF TGTGCCAGAGGCGGACAGTTCACCTACGAGCAGTACTTC
TRBJ1-4 NA 14 TRBV28 NA CASSLQGDDEKLFF TGTGCCAGCAGTTTACAGGGTGACGATGAAAAACTGTTTTTT
TRBJ2-7 NA 18 TRBV5-4 TRBD2 CASSPIPGLAGGPYEQYF TGTGCCAGCAGCCCGATTCCGGGACTAGCGGGAGGGCCCTACGAGCAGTACTTC
TRBJ2-3 NA 18 TRBV10-2 TRBD1 CASGPPGQAGSSTDTQYF TGCGCCAGCGGCCCTCCAGGACAGGCAGGATCTAGCACAGATACGCAGTATTTT
TRBJ1-5 NA 12 TRBV30 NA CAWNMARRPQNF TGTGCCTGGAACATGGCAAGGCGGCCCCAGAATTTT
TRBJ2-1 once 16 TRBV4-3 TRBD1 CASSQDTGGGYNEQFF TGCGCCAGCAGCCAAGATACAGGGGGCGGCTACAATGAGCAGTTCTTC
TRBJ2-5 NA 12 TRBV5-1 NA CASSQFQETQYF TGCGCCAGCAGCCAATTCCAAGAGACCCAGTACTTC
TRBJ2-7 NA 16 TRBV4-1 NA CASSQDVAGRAYEQYF TGCGCCAGCAGCCAAGATGTGGCGGGGCGTGCCTACGAGCAGTACTTC
TRBJ1-1 NA 15 TRBV7-6 NA CASSLGGSASDGAFF TGTGCCAGCAGCTTAGGTGGCAGCGCTTCCGATGGAGCTTTCTTT